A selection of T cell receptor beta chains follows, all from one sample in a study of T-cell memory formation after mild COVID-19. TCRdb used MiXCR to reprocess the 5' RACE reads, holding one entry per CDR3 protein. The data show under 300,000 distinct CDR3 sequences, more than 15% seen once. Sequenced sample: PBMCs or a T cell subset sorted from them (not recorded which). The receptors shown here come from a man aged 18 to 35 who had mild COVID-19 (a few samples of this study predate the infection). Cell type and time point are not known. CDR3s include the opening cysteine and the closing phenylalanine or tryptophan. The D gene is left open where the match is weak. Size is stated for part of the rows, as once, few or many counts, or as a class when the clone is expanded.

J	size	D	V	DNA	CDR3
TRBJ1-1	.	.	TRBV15	TGTGCCACTCTCAAAGTGCTGAACACTGAAGCTTTCTTT	CATLKVLNTEAFF
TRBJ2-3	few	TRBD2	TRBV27	TGTGCCAGCAGCATCCGTCTCCAGCGGGGGACTTACACAGATACGCAGTATTTT	CASSIRLQRGTYTDTQYF
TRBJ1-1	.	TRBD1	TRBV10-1	TGCGCCAGCAGCCCAGGGGGGATGAACACTGAAGCTTTCTTT	CASSPGGMNTEAFF
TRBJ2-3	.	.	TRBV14	TGTGCCAGCCGTCTTGGGTTTAGCACAGATACGCAGTATTTT	CASRLGFSTDTQYF
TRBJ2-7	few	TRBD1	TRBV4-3	TGCGCCAGCAGCCAAGTACCGGGACAGGGCTCCTACGAGCAGTACTTC	CASSQVPGQGSYEQYF
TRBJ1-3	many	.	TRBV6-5	TGTGCCAGCAGCGGAGGAACCTCTGGAAACACCATATATTTT	CASSGGTSGNTIYF
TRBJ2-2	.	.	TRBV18	TGTGCCAGCTCACCAGGGGCAGGGAACACCGGGGAGCTGTTTTTT	CASSPGAGNTGELFF
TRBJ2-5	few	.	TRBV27	TGTGCCAGCAGTTTACGGACCGCTCAAGAGACCCAGTACTTC	CASSLRTAQETQYF
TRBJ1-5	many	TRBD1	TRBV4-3	TGCGCCAGCAGCCTGAGTTGGGGCCCGGACAGGGGCAATCAGCCCCAGCATTTT	CASSLSWGPDRGNQPQHF
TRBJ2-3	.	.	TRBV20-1	TGCAGTGGGCGTGACAGCCGCACAGATACGCAGTATTTT	CSGRDSRTDTQYF
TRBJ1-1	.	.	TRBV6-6	TGTGCCAGCAGGGACGGACGCCCGGGGGGCACTGAAGCTTTCTTT	CASRDGRPGGTEAFF
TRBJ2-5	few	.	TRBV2	TGTGCCAGCTCGGGTTGGGGAGAGACCCAGTACTTC	CASSGWGETQYF
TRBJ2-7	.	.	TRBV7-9	TGTGCCAGCAGCTTAGTTGGGACACCGTTTTCCTACGAGCAGTACTTC	CASSLVGTPFSYEQYF
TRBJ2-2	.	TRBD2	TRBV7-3	TGTGCCAGCAGCTTCTCGGGGGGAGGCACCGGGGAGCTGTTTTTT	CASSFSGGGTGELFF
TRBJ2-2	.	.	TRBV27	TGTGCCAGCAGTCGACTAGGATCGAACACCGGGGAGCTGTTTTTT	CASSRLGSNTGELFF
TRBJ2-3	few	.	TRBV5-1	TGCGCCAGCAGCTTGTTCGGGACCCGCACAGATACGCAGTATTTT	CASSLFGTRTDTQYF
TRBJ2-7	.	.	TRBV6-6	TGTGCCAGCAGTTACCCCCCGAGAGGGTACTTC	CASSYPPRGYF
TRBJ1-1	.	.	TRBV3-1	TGTGCCAGCAGCCAAGATCCAGGGAACACTGAAGCTTTCTTT	CASSQDPGNTEAFF
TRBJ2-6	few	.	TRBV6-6	TGTGCCAGCAGTGGACGGGTAGGCGGGGCCAACGTCCTGACTTTC	CASSGRVGGANVLTF
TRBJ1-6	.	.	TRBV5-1	TGCGCCAGCATGGAGGGGGGTAATTCACCCCTCCACTTT	CASMEGGNSPLHF
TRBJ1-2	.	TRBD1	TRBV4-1	TGCGCCAGCAGCCTCCGGGACAGGGAGCTCTATGGCTACACCTTC	CASSLRDRELYGYTF
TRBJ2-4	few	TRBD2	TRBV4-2	TGTGCCAGCAGCCCGCACGGGGGAGGGTCCAAAAACATTCAGTACTTC	CASSPHGGGSKNIQYF
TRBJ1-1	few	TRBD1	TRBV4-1	TGCGCCAGCAGCCAAGGTCTGGGACAGCTAAACACTGAAGCTTTCTTT	CASSQGLGQLNTEAFF
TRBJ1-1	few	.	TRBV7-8	TGTGCCAGCAGCTTAGCGCGGGTAGGGAGAGGCACTGAAGCTTTCTTT	CASSLARVGRGTEAFF
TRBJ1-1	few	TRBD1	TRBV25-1	TGTGCCAGCAGTGCCCGGACAGGCCCGAACACTGAAGCTTTCTTT	CASSARTGPNTEAFF
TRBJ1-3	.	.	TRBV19	TGTGCCAGTATGGTGGACGGTCTCTCTGGAAACACCATATATTTT	CASMVDGLSGNTIYF
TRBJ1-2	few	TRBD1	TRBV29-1	TGCAGCGTCGAGACAGGGTACTATGGCTACACCTTC	CSVETGYYGYTF
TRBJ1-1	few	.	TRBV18	TGTGCCAGCTCACCACCAGGGCTGACAGGGAACACTGAAGCTTTCTTT	CASSPPGLTGNTEAFF
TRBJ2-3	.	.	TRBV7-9	TGTGCCAGCAGCCTTTTAAGGGGGGAAAGAAGCACAGATACGCAGTATTTT	CASSLLRGERSTDTQYF
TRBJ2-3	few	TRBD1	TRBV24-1	TGTGCCACCAGCCGGGACAGGGGTCCAGATACGCAGTATTTT	CATSRDRGPDTQYF
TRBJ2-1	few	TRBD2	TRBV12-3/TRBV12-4	TGTGCCAGCAGGCCATTCCTAGCGGGGCCTGACAATGAGCAGTTCTTC	CASRPFLAGPDNEQFF
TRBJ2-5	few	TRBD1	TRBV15	TGTGCCACCAGCATAGACAGGGGAGAGACCCAGTACTTC	CATSIDRGETQYF
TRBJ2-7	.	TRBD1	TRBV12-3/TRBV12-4	TGTGCCAGCAGGGGGGACAGCACCACCTCTTACGAGCAGTACTTC	CASRGDSTTSYEQYF
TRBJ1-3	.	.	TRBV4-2	TGTGCCAGCAGCCAAGATCCCGGGTCTGGAAACACCATATATTTT	CASSQDPGSGNTIYF
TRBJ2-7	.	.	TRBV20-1	TGCAGTGCTAGAGATATCTACGAGCAGTACTTC	CSARDIYEQYF
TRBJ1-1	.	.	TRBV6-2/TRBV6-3	TGTGCCAGCAGCCCGGAGGTGTTCACTGAAGCTTTCTTT	CASSPEVFTEAFF
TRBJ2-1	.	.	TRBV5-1	TGCGCCAGCACCGCGGGGGCGGTCAAAAATGAGCAGTTCTTC	CASTAGAVKNEQFF
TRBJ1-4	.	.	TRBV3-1	TGTGCCAGCAGCCAAGGGTTAGGGACTAATGAAAAACTGTTTTTT	CASSQGLGTNEKLFF
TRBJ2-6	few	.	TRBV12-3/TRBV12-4	TGTGCCAGCAGTCTCTATGTGGCCAACGTCCTGACTTTC	CASSLYVANVLTF